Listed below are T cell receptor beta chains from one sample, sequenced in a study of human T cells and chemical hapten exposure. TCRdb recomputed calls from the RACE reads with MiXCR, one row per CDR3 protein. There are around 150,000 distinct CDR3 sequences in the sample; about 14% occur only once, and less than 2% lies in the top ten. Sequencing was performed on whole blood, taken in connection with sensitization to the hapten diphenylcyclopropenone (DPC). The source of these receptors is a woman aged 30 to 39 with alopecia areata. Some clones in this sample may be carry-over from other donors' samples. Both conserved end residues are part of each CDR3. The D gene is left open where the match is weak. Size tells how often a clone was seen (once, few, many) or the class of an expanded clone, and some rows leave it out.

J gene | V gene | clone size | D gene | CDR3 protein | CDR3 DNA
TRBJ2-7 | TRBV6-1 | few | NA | CASSDVSSTYEQYF | TGTGCCAGCAGTGATGTCAGTTCCACCTACGAGCAGTACTTC
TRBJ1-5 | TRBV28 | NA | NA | CASSLEVDLRDQPQHF | TGTGCCAGCAGTTTAGAGGTAGACCTCAGGGATCAGCCCCAGCATTTT
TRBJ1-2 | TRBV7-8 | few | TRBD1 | CASSRRQGVDGYTF | TGTGCCAGCAGCCGGCGACAGGGGGTCGATGGCTACACCTTC
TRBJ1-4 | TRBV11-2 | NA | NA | CASSMGSTANEKLFF | TGTGCCAGCAGTATGGGGTCTACGGCTAATGAAAAACTGTTTTTT
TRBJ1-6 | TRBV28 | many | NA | CASSGGSSYNSPLHF | TGTGCCAGCAGCGGGGGAAGCTCCTATAATTCACCCCTCCACTTT
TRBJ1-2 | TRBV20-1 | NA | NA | CSAIQGGRGYGYTF | TGCAGTGCCATACAGGGTGGGAGAGGGTATGGCTACACCTTC
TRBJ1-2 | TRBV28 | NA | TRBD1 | CASSLIGGGYGYTF | TGTGCCAGCAGTTTGATAGGGGGCGGTTATGGCTACACCTTC
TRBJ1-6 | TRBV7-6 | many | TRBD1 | CASSSDSWTGDSPLHF | TGTGCCAGCAGCTCAGACTCCTGGACAGGGGACTCACCCCTCCACTTT
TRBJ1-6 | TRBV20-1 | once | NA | CSASGTANSPLHF | TGCAGTGCTAGTGGGACCGCAAATTCACCCCTCCACTTT
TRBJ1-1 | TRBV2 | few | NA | CASSRTAEAFF | TGTGCCAGCAGTAGGACAGCTGAAGCTTTCTTT
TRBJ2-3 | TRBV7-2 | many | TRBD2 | CASSLVAGAFTDTQYF | TGTGCCAGCAGCTTAGTAGCGGGGGCCTTCACAGATACGCAGTATTTT
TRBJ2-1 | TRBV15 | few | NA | CATSRDGLSYNEQFF | TGTGCCACCAGCAGAGATGGGCTCTCCTACAATGAGCAGTTCTTC
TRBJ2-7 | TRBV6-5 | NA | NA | CASSRDQGLYEQYF | TGTGCCAGCAGTCGCGACCAGGGTCTCTACGAGCAGTACTTC
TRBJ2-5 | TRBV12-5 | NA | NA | CASGETLVGGGETEYF | TGTGCTAGTGGGGAAACCCTAGTGGGAGGTGGAGAGACCGAGTACTTC
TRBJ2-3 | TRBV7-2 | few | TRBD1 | CASSFNFPGQGARADTQYF | TGTGCCAGCAGCTTCAATTTCCCGGGACAGGGGGCGCGGGCAGATACGCAGTATTTT
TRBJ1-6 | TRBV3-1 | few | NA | CASSRFTQINNSPLHF | TGTGCCAGCAGCCGCTTCACGCAAATCAATAATTCACCCCTCCACTTT
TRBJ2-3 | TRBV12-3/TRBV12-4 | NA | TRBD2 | CASSGLAGGDTQYF | TGTGCCAGCAGCGGACTAGCGGGAGGTGATACGCAGTATTTT
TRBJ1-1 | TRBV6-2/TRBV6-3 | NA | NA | CASSYMRNTEAFF | TGTGCCAGCAGTTACATGCGAAACACTGAAGCTTTCTTT
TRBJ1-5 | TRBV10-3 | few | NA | CAISGDRLNQPQHF | TGTGCCATCAGTGGAGACAGACTCAATCAGCCCCAGCATTTT
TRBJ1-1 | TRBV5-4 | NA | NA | CASSSQYRDRDEAFF | TGTGCCAGCAGCTCCCAATACAGGGATCGGGATGAAGCTTTCTTT
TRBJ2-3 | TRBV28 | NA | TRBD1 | CASNRDRVLDTQYF | TGTGCCAGCAACCGGGACAGGGTTTTGGATACGCAGTATTTT
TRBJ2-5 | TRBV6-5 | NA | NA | CASSYYKNQETQYF | TGTGCCAGCAGTTACTACAAGAACCAAGAGACCCAGTACTTC
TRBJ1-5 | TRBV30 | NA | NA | CAWSVFGVGPQPQHF | TGTGCCTGGAGTGTATTCGGCGTGGGACCTCAGCCCCAGCATTTT
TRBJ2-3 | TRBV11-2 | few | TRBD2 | CASSSYTTSGGADTQYF | TGTGCCAGCAGCTCCTACACCACTAGCGGGGGGGCAGATACGCAGTATTTT
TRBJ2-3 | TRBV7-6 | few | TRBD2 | CASSLSQRLAGADTQYF | TGTGCCAGCAGCTTATCTCAGCGGCTAGCGGGAGCAGATACGCAGTATTTT
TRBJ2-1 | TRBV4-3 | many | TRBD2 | CASSQSSGSRNEQFF | TGCGCCAGCAGCCAATCTAGCGGGAGCCGCAATGAGCAGTTCTTC
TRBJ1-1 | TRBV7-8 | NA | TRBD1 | CASSLAPTGTADTEAFF | TGTGCCAGCAGCTTAGCACCAACGGGGACAGCAGACACTGAAGCTTTCTTT
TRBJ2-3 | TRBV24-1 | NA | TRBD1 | CATSDPRDRGQDTQYF | TGTGCCACCAGTGATCCCCGGGACAGGGGGCAGGATACGCAGTATTTT
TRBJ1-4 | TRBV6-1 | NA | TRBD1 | CASSEQGAFAEKLFF | TGTGCCAGCAGTGAACAGGGGGCCTTTGCAGAAAAACTGTTTTTT
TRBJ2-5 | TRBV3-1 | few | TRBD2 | CASSQDPGTSGALQETQYF | TGTGCCAGCAGCCAAGATCCCGGGACTAGCGGGGCACTACAAGAGACCCAGTACTTC
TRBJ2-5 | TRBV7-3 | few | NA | CASSLMGGETQYF | TGTGCCAGCAGCTTAATGGGGGGAGAGACCCAGTACTTC
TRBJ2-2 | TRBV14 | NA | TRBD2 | CASRKTSGSRTGELFF | TGTGCCAGCAGGAAGACTAGCGGGAGTCGTACCGGGGAGCTGTTTTTT
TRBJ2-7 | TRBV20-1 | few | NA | CSARAGGPNEQYF | TGCAGTGCTAGAGCCGGGGGGCCGAACGAGCAGTACTTC
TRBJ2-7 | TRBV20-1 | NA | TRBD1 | CSARDWGQQPYEQYF | TGCAGTGCTAGAGATTGGGGACAGCAACCCTACGAGCAGTACTTC
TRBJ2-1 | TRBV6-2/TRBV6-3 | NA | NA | CASSYSGLEQFF | TGTGCCAGCAGTTACTCGGGGCTCGAGCAGTTCTTC
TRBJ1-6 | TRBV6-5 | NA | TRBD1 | CASRTGRNSPLHF | TGTGCCAGCCGGACAGGGAGGAATTCACCCCTCCACTTT